Given below is one T cell receptor beta chain in context. TCRalpha and TCRbeta libraries used 5'RACE with constant-segment primers and UMIs. In TCRdb, the 5' RACE reads were re-called with MiXCR into one record per CDR3 protein. The repertoire has fewer than 350,000 distinct CDR3 sequences, 14% of them found once; the top ten carry roughly a fifth. These data come from a study of T-cell memory formation after mild COVID-19. Looking at the study overall: Clustering of TCRs was largely donor specific.

CDR3 length equals 15 residues. Germline-derived CDR1 and CDR2 are SGHRS and YFSETQ. Trimming removed 0 bases from V and 4 bases from J; junction bases left unmatched: 6. The TCR was taken from a man in his late teens or twenties who had mild COVID-19 (a few samples of this study predate the infection). Cell type and time point are not known. The sequenced sample was PBMCs or a T cell subset sorted from them (not recorded which). This sequence joins TRBV5-1 and TRBJ2-5; 7 bases agree with TRBD1. The CDR3 bases are TGCGCCAGCAGCTTGGCGACAGGGTTGGGAGAGACCCAGTACTTC. This gives the protein CASSLATGLGETQYF. Drawing the rest from reference TRBV5-1 and TRBJ2-5, the complete variable domain is KAGVTQTPRYLIKTRGQQVTLSCSPISGHRSVSWYQQTPGQGLQFLFEYFSETQRNKGNFPGRFSGRQFSNSRSEMNVSTLELGDSALYLCASSLATGLGETQYFGPGTRLLVL.